The subject of this entry is one TCR beta chain. The antigen is unknown. The unexposed donors gave CD4+ T cells in about 2011-2019, prior to COVID-19. The cells were cultured for 10 days before CD4+ T cells were isolated. As cell numbers allowed, unexposed-donor CD4+ T cells faced SARS-CoV-2 S/N and four cold-coronavirus spikes. Cultures received half-medium IL-2 refreshes on days 3 and 7. Some clones are missing from TCRdb's copy, which holds only in-frame ones; the method was immunoSEQ multiplex PCR. This table has approximately 16,000 clones, over 75% appearing once. The V gene's germline CDR1 is KGHSH and CDR2 LQKENI. Unmatched junction bases numbered 6, after V lost 5 bases and J lost 6 bases. CDR3 length: 15 residues. The sample comes from a study of CD4 T cells in relation to SARS-CoV-2 and coronaviruses. Study at large: No peptide or an HIV-1 Nef peptide pool served as negative control.

Study-level findings and limits: Monoreactive clones expanded significantly more to SARS-CoV-2 than crossreactive clones did.

Specimen: CD4+ T cells from PBMCs, cultured in vitro. The rearrangement links TRBV18 to TRBJ2-2, with TRBD1 matching over 10 bases. This TCR was recovered from a human donor in good health. DNA of the CDR3: TGTGCCAGCTCAACCCGGGACAGGGGTGCCGGGGAGCTGTTTTTT. This translates into CASSTRDRGAGELFF.